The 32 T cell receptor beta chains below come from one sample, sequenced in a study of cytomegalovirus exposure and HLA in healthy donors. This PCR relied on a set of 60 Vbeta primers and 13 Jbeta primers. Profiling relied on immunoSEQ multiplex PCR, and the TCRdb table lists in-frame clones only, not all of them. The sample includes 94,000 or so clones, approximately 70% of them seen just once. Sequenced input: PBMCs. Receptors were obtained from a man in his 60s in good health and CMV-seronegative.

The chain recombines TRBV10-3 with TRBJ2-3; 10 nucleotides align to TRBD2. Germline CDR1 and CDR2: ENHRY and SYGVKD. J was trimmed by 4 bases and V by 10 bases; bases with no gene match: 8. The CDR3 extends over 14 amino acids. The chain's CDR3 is CATQTSGDSDTQYF. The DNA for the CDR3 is TGTGCCACCCAAACTAGCGGGGACTCAGATACGCAGTATTTT.

The CDR3 is CASSMGQGAPEAFF. DNA of the CDR3: TGTGCCAGTAGTATGGGACAGGGGGCCCCTGAAGCTTTCTTT. V and J are TRBV19 and TRBJ1-1; 12 bases fit TRBD1. Germline V CDR1 and CDR2: LNHDA, SQIVND (reference sequence). The CDR3 extends over 14 amino acids. Germline trimming cut 3 bases from V and 6 bases from J; bases unmatched to any gene: 2.

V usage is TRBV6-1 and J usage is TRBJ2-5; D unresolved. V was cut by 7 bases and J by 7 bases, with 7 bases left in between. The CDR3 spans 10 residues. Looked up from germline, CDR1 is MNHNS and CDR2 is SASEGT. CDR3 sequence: CASMSGTQYF. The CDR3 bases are TGTGCCAGCATGTCCGGGACCCAGTACTTC.

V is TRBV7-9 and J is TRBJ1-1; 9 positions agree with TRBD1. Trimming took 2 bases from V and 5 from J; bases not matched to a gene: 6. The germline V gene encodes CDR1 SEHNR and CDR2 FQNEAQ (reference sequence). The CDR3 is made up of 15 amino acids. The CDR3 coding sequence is TGTGCCAGCAGCTTATCGCAGACAGGGGGGACTGAAGCTTTCTTT. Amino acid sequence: CASSLSQTGGTEAFF.

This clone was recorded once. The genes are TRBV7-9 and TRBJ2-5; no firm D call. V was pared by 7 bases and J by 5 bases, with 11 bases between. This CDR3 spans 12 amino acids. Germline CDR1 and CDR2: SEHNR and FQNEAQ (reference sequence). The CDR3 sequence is CASNLGAETQYF. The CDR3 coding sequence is TGTGCCAGCAACTTGGGCGCGGAGACCCAGTACTTC.

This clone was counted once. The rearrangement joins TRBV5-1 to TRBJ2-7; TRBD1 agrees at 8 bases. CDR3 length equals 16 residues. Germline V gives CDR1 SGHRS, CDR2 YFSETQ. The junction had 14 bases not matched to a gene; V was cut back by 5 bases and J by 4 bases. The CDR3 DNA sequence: TGCGCCAGCAGTACTCAAGTCCGGACAGGGAAGTACGAGCAGTACTTC. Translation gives CASSTQVRTGKYEQYF.

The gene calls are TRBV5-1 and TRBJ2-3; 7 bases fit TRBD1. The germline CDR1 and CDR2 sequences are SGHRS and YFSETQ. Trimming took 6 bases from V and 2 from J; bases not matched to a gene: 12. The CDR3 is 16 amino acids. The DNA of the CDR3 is TGCGCCAGCACCTTAACCGGGACAGCCAACACAGATACGCAGTATTTT. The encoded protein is CASTLTGTANTDTQYF.

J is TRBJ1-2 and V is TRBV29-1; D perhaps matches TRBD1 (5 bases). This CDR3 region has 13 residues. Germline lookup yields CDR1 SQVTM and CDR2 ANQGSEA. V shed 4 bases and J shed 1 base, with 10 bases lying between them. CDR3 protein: CSVVSGHNYGYTF. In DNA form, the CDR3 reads TGCAGCGTTGTTTCAGGACATAACTATGGCTACACCTTC.

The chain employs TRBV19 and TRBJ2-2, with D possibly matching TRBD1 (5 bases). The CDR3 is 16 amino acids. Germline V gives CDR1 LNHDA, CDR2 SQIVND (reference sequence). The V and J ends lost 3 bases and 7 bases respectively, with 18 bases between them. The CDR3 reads CASSIGQGNGNGELFF. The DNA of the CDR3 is TGTGCCAGTAGTATCGGCCAGGGTAACGGCAACGGGGAGCTGTTTTTT.

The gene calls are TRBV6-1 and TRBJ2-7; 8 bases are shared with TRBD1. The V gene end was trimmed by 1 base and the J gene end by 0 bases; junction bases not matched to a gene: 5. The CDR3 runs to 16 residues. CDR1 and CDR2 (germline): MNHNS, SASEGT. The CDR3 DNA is TGTGCCAGCAGTGAAGAAGCAGGGACAGGCTCCTACGAGCAGTACTTC. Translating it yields CASSEEAGTGSYEQYF.

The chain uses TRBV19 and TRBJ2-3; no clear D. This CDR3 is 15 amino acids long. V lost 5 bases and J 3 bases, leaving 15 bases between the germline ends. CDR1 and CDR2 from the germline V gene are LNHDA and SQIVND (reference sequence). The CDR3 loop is CASSLRPKVTDTQYF. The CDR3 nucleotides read TGTGCCAGTAGTCTACGCCCTAAAGTAACAGATACGCAGTATTTT.

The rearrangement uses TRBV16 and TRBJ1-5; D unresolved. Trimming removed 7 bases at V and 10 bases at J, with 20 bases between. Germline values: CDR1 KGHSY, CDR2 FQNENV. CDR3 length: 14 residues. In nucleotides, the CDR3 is TGTGCCAGCAACCCAACGCGGCTAGATTTTCCCCAGCATTTT. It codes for CASNPTRLDFPQHF.

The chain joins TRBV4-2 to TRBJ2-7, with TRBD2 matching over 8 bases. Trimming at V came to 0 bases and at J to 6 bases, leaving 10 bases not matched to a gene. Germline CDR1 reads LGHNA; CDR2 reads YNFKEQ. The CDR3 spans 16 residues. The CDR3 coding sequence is TGTGCCAGCAGCCAAGATCCAGCGGGGGTAACCGTCGAGCAGTACTTC. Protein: CASSQDPAGVTVEQYF.

CDR3 sequence reads: CASRLSGGARNEQFF. CDR3 nucleotide sequence: TGTGCCAGCAGACTAAGCGGGGGGGCAAGAAATGAGCAGTTCTTC. V usage is TRBV5-6 and J usage is TRBJ2-1, with 10 bases that match TRBD2. Germline CDR1 reads SGHDT; CDR2 reads YYEEEE. Trimming took 5 bases from V and 7 from J; bases not matched to a gene: 9. This CDR3 region has 15 residues.

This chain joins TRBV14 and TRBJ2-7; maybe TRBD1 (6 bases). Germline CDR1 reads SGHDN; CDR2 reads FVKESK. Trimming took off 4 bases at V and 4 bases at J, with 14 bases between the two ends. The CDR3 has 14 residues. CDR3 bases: TGTGCCAGCAGCCGCGACAGGTATGGGTACGAGCAGTACTTC. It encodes CASSRDRYGYEQYF.

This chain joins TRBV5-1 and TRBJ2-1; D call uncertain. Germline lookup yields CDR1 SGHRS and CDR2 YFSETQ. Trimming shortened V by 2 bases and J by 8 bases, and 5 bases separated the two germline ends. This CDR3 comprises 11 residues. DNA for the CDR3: TGCGCCAGCAGCTTTAGCTATGAGCAGTTCTTC. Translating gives CASSFSYEQFF.

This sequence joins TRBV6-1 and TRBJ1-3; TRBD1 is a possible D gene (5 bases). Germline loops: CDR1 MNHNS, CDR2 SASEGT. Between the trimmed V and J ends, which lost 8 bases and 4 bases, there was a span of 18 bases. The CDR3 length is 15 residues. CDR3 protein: CASDATGDLGNTIYF. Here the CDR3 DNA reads TGTGCCAGCGATGCGACGGGGGATTTAGGAAACACCATATATTTT.

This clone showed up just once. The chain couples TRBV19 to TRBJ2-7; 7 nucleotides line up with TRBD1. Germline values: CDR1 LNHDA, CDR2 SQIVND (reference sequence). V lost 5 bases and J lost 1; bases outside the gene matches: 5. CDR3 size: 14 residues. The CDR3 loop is CASSFRDRSYEQYF. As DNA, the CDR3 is TGTGCCAGTAGTTTCCGGGACAGATCCTACGAGCAGTACTTC.

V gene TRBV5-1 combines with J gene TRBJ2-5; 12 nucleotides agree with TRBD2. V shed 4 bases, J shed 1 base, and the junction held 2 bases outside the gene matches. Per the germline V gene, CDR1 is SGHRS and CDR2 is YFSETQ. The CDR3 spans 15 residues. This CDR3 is CASSPTSGGQETQYF. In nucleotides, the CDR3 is TGCGCCAGCAGCCCGACTAGCGGGGGCCAAGAGACCCAGTACTTC.

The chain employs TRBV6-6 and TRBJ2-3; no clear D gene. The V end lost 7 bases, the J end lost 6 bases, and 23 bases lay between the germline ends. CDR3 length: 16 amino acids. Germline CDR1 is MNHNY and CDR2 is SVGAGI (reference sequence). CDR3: CASNPWVVRPRDTQYF. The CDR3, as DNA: TGTGCCAGCAATCCCTGGGTGGTCAGGCCCAGGGATACGCAGTATTTT.

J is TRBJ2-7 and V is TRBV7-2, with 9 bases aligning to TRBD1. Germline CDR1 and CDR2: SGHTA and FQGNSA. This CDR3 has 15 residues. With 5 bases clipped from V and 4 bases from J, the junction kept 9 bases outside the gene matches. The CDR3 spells CASSPRDRVSYEQYF. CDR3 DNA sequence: TGTGCCAGCAGCCCCCGGGACAGGGTGTCATACGAGCAGTACTTC.

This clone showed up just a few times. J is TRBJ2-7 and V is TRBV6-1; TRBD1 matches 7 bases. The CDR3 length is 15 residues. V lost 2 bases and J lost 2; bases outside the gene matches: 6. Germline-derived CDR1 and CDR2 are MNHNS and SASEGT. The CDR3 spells CASSEFGTAAYEQYF. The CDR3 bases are TGTGCCAGCAGTGAATTCGGGACAGCAGCCTACGAGCAGTACTTC.

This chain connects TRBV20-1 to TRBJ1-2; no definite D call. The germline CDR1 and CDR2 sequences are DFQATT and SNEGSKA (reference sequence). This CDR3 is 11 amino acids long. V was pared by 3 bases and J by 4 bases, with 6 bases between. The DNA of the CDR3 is TGCAGTGCTAGTCCCAGCTATGGCTACACCTTC. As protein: CSASPSYGYTF.

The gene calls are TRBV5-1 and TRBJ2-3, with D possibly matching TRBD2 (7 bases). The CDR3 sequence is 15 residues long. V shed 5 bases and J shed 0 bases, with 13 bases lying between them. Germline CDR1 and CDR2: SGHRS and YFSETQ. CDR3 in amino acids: CASRGGTTSTDTQYF. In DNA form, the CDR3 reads TGCGCCAGCAGGGGGGGGACAACCAGCACAGATACGCAGTATTTT.

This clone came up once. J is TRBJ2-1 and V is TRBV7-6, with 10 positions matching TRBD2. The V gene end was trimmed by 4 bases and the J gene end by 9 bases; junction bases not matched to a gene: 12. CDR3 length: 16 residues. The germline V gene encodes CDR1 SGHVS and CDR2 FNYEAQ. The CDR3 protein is CASSSARTSGWGEQFF. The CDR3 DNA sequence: TGTGCCAGCAGCTCCGCCCGGACTAGCGGTTGGGGTGAGCAGTTCTTC.

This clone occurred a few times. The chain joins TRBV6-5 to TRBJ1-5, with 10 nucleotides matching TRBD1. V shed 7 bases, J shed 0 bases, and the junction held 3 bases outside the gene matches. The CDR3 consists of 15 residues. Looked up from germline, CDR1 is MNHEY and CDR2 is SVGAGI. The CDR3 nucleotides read TGTGCCAGCAAGGGACAGGGGTATAGCAATCAGCCCCAGCATTTT. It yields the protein CASKGQGYSNQPQHF.

The DNA for the CDR3 is TGTGCCAGCAGACCCGTGGGGACAGGGGTACGCTACACCTTC. It specifies CASRPVGTGVRYTF. V and J are TRBV2 and TRBJ1-2; 10 bases line up with TRBD1. The germline V gene has CDR1 SNHLY and CDR2 FYNNEI. The CDR3 is made up of 14 amino acids. V shed 6 bases and J 9 bases; nucleotides not matched to a gene: 10.

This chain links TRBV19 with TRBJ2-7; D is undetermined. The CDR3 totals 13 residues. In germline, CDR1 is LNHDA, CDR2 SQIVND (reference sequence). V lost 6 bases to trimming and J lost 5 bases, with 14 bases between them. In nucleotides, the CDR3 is TGTGCCAGTAGCCTCGGTGGGCGTGACGAGCAGTACTTC. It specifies CASSLGGRDEQYF.

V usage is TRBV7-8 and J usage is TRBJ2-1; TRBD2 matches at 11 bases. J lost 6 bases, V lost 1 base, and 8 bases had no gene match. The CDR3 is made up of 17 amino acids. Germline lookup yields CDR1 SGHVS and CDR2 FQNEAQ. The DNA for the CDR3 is TGTGCCAGCAGCTTAGAGTCGCTAGCGGGAGGTCTCAATGAGCAGTTCTTC. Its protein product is CASSLESLAGGLNEQFF.

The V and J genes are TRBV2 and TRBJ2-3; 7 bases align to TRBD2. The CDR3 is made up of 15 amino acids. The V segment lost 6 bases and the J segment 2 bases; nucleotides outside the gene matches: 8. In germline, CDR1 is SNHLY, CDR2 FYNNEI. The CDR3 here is CASRALAGITDTQYF. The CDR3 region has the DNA TGTGCCAGCAGGGCATTAGCGGGTATCACAGATACGCAGTATTTT.

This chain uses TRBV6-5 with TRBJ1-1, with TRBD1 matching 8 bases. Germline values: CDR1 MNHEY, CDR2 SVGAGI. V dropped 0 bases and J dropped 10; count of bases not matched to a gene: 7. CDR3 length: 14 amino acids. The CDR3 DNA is TGTGCCAGCAGTTACTCCAGGGGGCGAACGGGAGCTTTCTTT. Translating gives CASSYSRGRTGAFF.

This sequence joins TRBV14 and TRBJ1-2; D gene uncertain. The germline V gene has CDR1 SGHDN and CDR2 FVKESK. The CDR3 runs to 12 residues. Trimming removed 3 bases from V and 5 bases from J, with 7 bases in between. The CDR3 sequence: CASSHPGYGYTF. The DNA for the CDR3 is TGTGCCAGCAGCCATCCAGGATATGGCTACACCTTC.